The 27 T cell receptor beta chains given below trace back to one sample, sequenced in a study of blood T cell repertoires in COVID-19. Data came from immunoSEQ multiplex PCR; TCRdb stores just in-frame clones and leaves some out. The sample carries a few hundred thousand clones, more than 85% recorded once. The specimen was peripheral blood. These receptors were collected from a man aged 25-45 years with acute or convalescent COVID-19.

The chain is built from TRBV13 and TRBJ2-7; D is ambiguous. The V end was cut by 5 bases, the J end by 3 bases, with 17 bases between. The V gene's germline CDR1 is PRHDT and CDR2 FYEKMQ (reference sequence). The CDR3 runs 15 residues. The CDR3 DNA reads TGTGCCAGCAGCCCATCTTCGAGAGGTCTCTACGAGCAGTACTTC. Protein sequence: CASSPSSRGLYEQYF.

The rearrangement links TRBV28 to TRBJ2-5, with a tentative D call TRBD2 (6 bases). The CDR3 covers 15 residues. The V gene's germline CDR1 is MDHEN and CDR2 SYDVKM. The V end lost 4 bases, the J end lost 5 bases, and 17 bases lay between the germline ends. In nucleotides, the CDR3 is TGTGCCAGCAGTTATTTTGGGGCGGGGCACGAGACCCAGTACTTC. Residues: CASSYFGAGHETQYF.

The genes are TRBV6-1 and TRBJ1-4, with no clear D. Trimming removed 6 bases at V and 8 bases at J, with 7 bases between. The CDR3 length is 11 residues. Per the germline V gene, CDR1 is MNHNS and CDR2 is SASEGT. In nucleotides, the CDR3 is TGTGCCAGCAGAGGAGGAGAAAAACTGTTTTTT. Its translation is CASRGGEKLFF.

J is TRBJ2-5 and V is TRBV4-1; unclear D gene. The germline V gene has CDR1 MGHRA and CDR2 YSYEKL. The CDR3 is made up of 14 amino acids. V was pared by 2 bases and J by 1 base, with 8 bases between. Here the CDR3 DNA reads TGCGCCAGCAGCCAACCAGATTTCCAAGAGACCCAGTACTTC. Amino acid sequence: CASSQPDFQETQYF.

The V call is TRBV5-1, the J call TRBJ2-7; tentatively, D is TRBD2 (5 bases). Trimming took 0 bases from V and 5 from J, leaving 15 bases between them. Germline V lookup: CDR1 SGHRS, CDR2 YFSETQ. This CDR3 has 15 residues. CDR3 region: CASSLADWVRDEQYF. The CDR3 nucleotides are TGCGCCAGCAGCTTGGCAGACTGGGTGAGGGACGAGCAGTACTTC.

This rearrangement joins TRBV25-1 to TRBJ1-6, with a tentative D call TRBD1 (6 bases). This CDR3 has 15 residues. V was pared by 5 bases and J by 9 bases, with 17 bases between. CDR1 and CDR2 from the germline V gene are MGHDK and SYGVNS. The CDR3 reads CASSSPDRPGSPLHF. In DNA form, the CDR3 reads TGTGCCAGCAGTTCGCCTGACAGGCCGGGTTCACCCCTCCACTTT.

This clone was seen a handful of times. The gene calls are TRBV10-2 and TRBJ1-1; 8 positions agree with TRBD1. Germline V CDR1 and CDR2: WSHSY, SAAADI. Trimming cost V 7 bases and J 4 bases; bases outside gene matches: 5. This CDR3 is 13 amino acids long. The CDR3, as DNA: TGCGCCAGCATTAGGACAGGGCGCACTGAAGCTTTCTTT. Its protein is CASIRTGRTEAFF.

This rearrangement joins TRBV28 to TRBJ1-2, with TRBD1 matching over 8 bases. Germline values: CDR1 MDHEN, CDR2 SYDVKM. V shed 4 bases and J 4 bases; nucleotides not matched to a gene: 5. CDR3 length: 14 residues. CDR3 residues: CASSSSTGVYGYTF. CDR3 bases: TGTGCCAGCAGTTCGTCGACAGGGGTCTATGGCTACACCTTC.

The chain joins TRBV19 to TRBJ1-3; the match to TRBD1 covers 7 bases. The CDR3 sequence is 19 residues long. Germline V lookup: CDR1 LNHDA, CDR2 SQIVND (reference sequence). Germline trimming cut 5 bases from V and 0 bases from J; bases unmatched to any gene: 16. This chain's CDR3 is CASSLSPRTGLSSGNTIYF. CDR3 DNA: TGTGCCAGTAGTCTAAGTCCACGGACAGGCTTAAGCTCTGGAAACACCATATATTTT.

The gene calls are TRBV29-1 and TRBJ1-1; D unresolved. Trimming shortened V by 1 base and J by 3 bases, and 9 bases separated the two germline ends. CDR3 length: 13 amino acids. Germline V gene lookup returns CDR1 SQVTM and CDR2 ANQGSEA. CDR3 coding DNA: TGCAGCGTTGAAGTAAGCGCGGACACTGAAGCTTTCTTT. Its protein product is CSVEVSADTEAFF.

CDR3 sequence: CASSFVGGLTDTQYF. CDR3 DNA sequence: TGCGCCAGCAGCTTTGTGGGGGGTCTCACAGATACGCAGTATTTT. The gene calls are TRBV5-1 and TRBJ2-3, with a possible D match to TRBD2 (6 bases). CDR1 is SGHRS, CDR2 YFSETQ, per germline. V was trimmed by 2 bases and J by 2 bases, leaving 12 bases between them. CDR3 length: 15 amino acids.

For the CDR3, the DNA is TGTGCCAGCAGCGAGGGACTAGTATACAATGAGCAGTTCTTC. This translates into CASSEGLVYNEQFF. The chain has TRBV9 and TRBJ2-1; 8 bases fit TRBD2. Germline trimming cut 3 bases from V and 4 bases from J; bases unmatched to any gene: 3. The CDR3 runs to 14 residues. In germline, CDR1 is SGDLS, CDR2 YYNGEE.

The gene calls are TRBV6-5 and TRBJ2-7, with 7 positions matching TRBD1. The CDR3 has 13 amino acids. V lost 6 bases, J lost 0 bases, and 2 bases stayed unmatched. In germline, CDR1 is MNHEY, CDR2 SVGAGI. CDR3 amino acids: CASRRDSSYEQYF. The CDR3 bases are TGTGCCAGCAGAAGGGACAGCTCCTACGAGCAGTACTTC.

The chain joins TRBV19 to TRBJ2-7; 7 bases map to TRBD1. V was clipped by 3 bases and J by 1 base; unmatched bases: 0. The length of the CDR3 is 13 residues. CDR1 and CDR2 (germline): LNHDA, SQIVND (reference sequence). This CDR3 is CASSMGQSYEQYF. As DNA, the CDR3 is TGTGCCAGTAGTATGGGACAGTCCTACGAGCAGTACTTC.

The gene calls are TRBV18 and TRBJ1-6; D unclear. The germline gives CDR1 KGHSH, CDR2 LQKENI. The CDR3 spans 16 residues. V lost 6 bases and J 8 bases, leaving 20 bases between the germline ends. CDR3 coding DNA: TGTGCCAGCTCCCCTTTTGGACGGACTCGATATTCACCCCTCCACTTT. Its protein is CASSPFGRTRYSPLHF.

This chain links TRBV19 with TRBJ1-5; 8 bases line up with TRBD1. Germline loops: CDR1 LNHDA, CDR2 SQIVND (reference sequence). Germline trimming cut 7 bases from V and 1 base from J; bases unmatched to any gene: 6. CDR3 size: 15 residues. This chain's CDR3 is CASITGQGSNQPQHF. Here the CDR3 DNA reads TGTGCCAGTATCACTGGACAGGGCAGCAATCAGCCCCAGCATTTT. Full variable domain (rest looked up from reference TRBV19 and TRBJ1-5): DGGITQSPKYLFRKEGQNVTLSCEQNLNHDAMYWYRQDPGQGLRLIYYSQIVNDFQKGDIAEGYSVSREKKESFPLTVTSAQKNPTAFYLCASITGQGSNQPQHFGDGTRLSIL.

The chain links TRBV7-8 to TRBJ1-2; 7 nucleotides align to TRBD1. This CDR3 contains 13 residues. V dropped 5 bases and J dropped 7; count of bases not matched to a gene: 7. Germline V lookup: CDR1 SGHVS, CDR2 FQNEAQ. The CDR3 coding sequence is TGTGCCAGCAGCGTCACAGGGGCGCTTGGCTACACCTTC. This gives the protein CASSVTGALGYTF.

The chain carries TRBV15 and TRBJ2-1; 8 bases align to TRBD2. This CDR3 has 14 residues. Unmatched junction bases numbered 3, after V lost 5 bases and J lost 3 bases. Looked up from germline, CDR1 is LNHNV and CDR2 is YYDKDF (reference sequence). For the CDR3, the DNA is TGTGCCACCAGCGTCAGCGGGAGCTACAATGAGCAGTTCTTC. The encoded protein is CATSVSGSYNEQFF.

The J gene is TRBJ2-3, the V gene TRBV11-2; the match to TRBD2 covers 13 bases. This CDR3 comprises 18 residues. V lost 2 bases, J lost 4 bases, and 9 bases stayed unmatched. CDR1 is SGHAT and CDR2 is FQNNGV in the germline V gene. The CDR3 DNA sequence: TGTGCCAGCAGCTTATTTATTCCGGGGACTAGCGGGGCAGATACGCAGTATTTT. Its protein product is CASSLFIPGTSGADTQYF.

The chain employs TRBV9 and TRBJ2-1; 8 bases match TRBD2. This CDR3 has 14 residues. After removal of 7 bases from V and 7 bases from J, the junction contained 10 bases not matched to a gene. The germline V gene has CDR1 SGDLS and CDR2 YYNGEE. CDR3 bases: TGTGCCAGCTCAACAGCGGGAGATAGTAATGAGCAGTTCTTC. Protein: CASSTAGDSNEQFF.

The V gene is TRBV18, the J gene TRBJ2-5; 8 bases line up with TRBD2. J gave up 5 bases and V 3 bases, and 8 bases lay outside the gene matches. Germline values: CDR1 KGHSH, CDR2 LQKENI. The CDR3 covers 15 residues. CDR3 in amino acids: CASSPTRGGLETQYF. The CDR3 DNA follows: TGTGCCAGCTCACCGACTCGGGGGGGCTTGGAGACCCAGTACTTC. The full variable domain, with the rest looked up from reference TRBV18 and TRBJ2-5, is NAGVMQNPRHLVRRRGQEARLRCSPMKGHSHVYWYRQLPEEGLKFMVYLQKENIIDESGMPKERFSAEFPKEGPSILRIQQVVRGDSAAYFCASSPTRGGLETQYFGPGTRLLVL.

V is TRBV6-5 and J is TRBJ2-2, with D perhaps matching TRBD1 (5 bases). V gave up 7 bases and J gave up 6 bases, with 12 bases separating them. CDR3 length: 13 residues. CDR1 is MNHEY and CDR2 is SVGAGI in the germline V gene. CDR3 protein: CASTFDRAGELFF. CDR3 coding DNA: TGTGCCAGCACCTTCGACAGAGCCGGGGAGCTGTTTTTT.

The V call is TRBV19, the J call TRBJ2-2; 8 positions match TRBD1. With V trimmed by 3 bases and J by 5 bases, 5 bases remained unmatched. The CDR3 is 15 amino acids. Germline V lookup: CDR1 LNHDA, CDR2 SQIVND (reference sequence). The chain's CDR3 is CASSIRTGPTGELFF. CDR3 bases: TGTGCCAGTAGTATCCGGACAGGGCCTACCGGGGAGCTGTTTTTT.

The V and J genes are TRBV24-1 and TRBJ1-2; D call uncertain. The V and J ends lost 4 bases and 8 bases respectively, with 19 bases between them. The CDR3 has 15 residues. The germline V gene encodes CDR1 KGHDR and CDR2 SFDVKD. The CDR3 protein is CATSDRGRRSEGYTF. The CDR3 nucleotides read TGTGCCACCAGTGACCGAGGACGGAGGTCGGAGGGCTACACCTTC.

The rearrangement joins TRBV7-3 to TRBJ1-1; tentatively, D is TRBD1 (5 bases). CDR3 size: 14 residues. The V and J ends lost 2 bases and 3 bases respectively, with 10 bases between them. Germline CDR1 and CDR2: SGHTA and FQGTGA. The CDR3 spells CASSLQGGDTEAFF. CDR3 bases: TGTGCCAGCAGCTTACAGGGCGGGGACACTGAAGCTTTCTTT.

The chain recombines TRBV7-3 with TRBJ2-3; 10 nucleotides line up with TRBD1. The ends lost 2 bases at V and 2 bases at J; junction bases unmatched: 4. Germline lookup yields CDR1 SGHTA and CDR2 FQGTGA. This CDR3 is 16 amino acids long. In DNA form, the CDR3 reads TGTGCCAGCAGCTTAGCCGGGACAGGGGACACAGATACGCAGTATTTT. It specifies CASSLAGTGDTDTQYF.

The rearrangement uses TRBV28 and TRBJ2-7; 7 bases align to TRBD1. In germline, CDR1 is MDHEN, CDR2 SYDVKM. CDR3 length: 14 residues. Losses at the gene ends were 5 bases for V and 3 bases for J; bases not matched to a gene: 7. Here the CDR3 DNA reads TGTGCCAGCAGTCCTAGGACAGGACACTACGAGCAGTACTTC. Translating gives CASSPRTGHYEQYF.